These 8 T cell receptor beta chains came from one sample sequenced in a study of metastatic and nonmetastatic thyroid tumors. Before thyroid surgery, none of the patients had received any treatment. From the PCR reads, TCRdb re-called clones with MiXCR. The sample comprises tens of thousands of clones, around 20% of which are singletons, and 20% to 25% rests with the top ten. Sequenced sample: blood. The receptors were sampled from a female donor with papillary thyroid cancer or a benign thyroid nodule (not recorded which). Some clones in this sample may be carry-over from other donors' samples.

This clone was counted between two and nine times. The chain has TRBV6-2 or TRBV6-3 and TRBJ1-3, with D hard to call. There are 15 residues in the CDR3. V lost 0 bases and J 5 bases, leaving 11 bases between the germline ends. Germline CDR1 is MNHEY and CDR2 is SVGEGT. The CDR3 nucleotides read TGTGCCAGCAGTTACTCACGGGGATCTAGAAACACCATATATTTT. Translation gives CASSYSRGSRNTIYF.

In its sample, this clone was seen many times. The V gene is TRBV12-5, the J gene TRBJ1-2; D may be TRBD1 (5 bases). The CDR3 loop spans 13 amino acids. Germline lookup yields CDR1 LGHNT and CDR2 FRNRAP. The V and J ends lost 5 bases and 4 bases respectively, with 11 bases between them. CDR3 bases: TGTGCTAGTGGTACGGGACTGATCTATGGCTACACCTTC. This translates into CASGTGLIYGYTF.

This clone has just a few counts. V gene TRBV6-1 combines with J gene TRBJ2-5, with TRBD1 matching over 8 bases. In germline, CDR1 is MNHNS, CDR2 SASEGT. The CDR3 spans 14 residues. V trimming: 3 bases; J trimming: 5 bases; junction bases outside the gene matches: 5. This chain's CDR3 is CASSEAGGWETQYF. Written as DNA, the CDR3 is TGTGCCAGCAGTGAGGCAGGGGGCTGGGAGACCCAGTACTTC.

V usage is TRBV5-1 and J usage is TRBJ2-2, with TRBD2 identical over 12 bases. J lost 6 bases, V lost 8 bases, and 8 bases had no gene match. Germline CDR1 reads SGHRS; CDR2 reads YFSETQ. This CDR3 is 15 amino acids long. The CDR3 sequence is CASRPRLAGAGELFF. The DNA for the CDR3 is TGCGCCAGTAGACCGAGACTAGCGGGAGCCGGGGAGCTGTTTTTT.

In this sample, this clone turned up many times. This chain's CDR3 is CSASAPGGDYGYTF. Here the CDR3 DNA reads TGCAGTGCTAGCGCGCCAGGGGGCGACTATGGCTACACCTTC. The J gene is TRBJ1-2, the V gene TRBV20-1; 8 bases line up with TRBD1. In germline, CDR1 is DFQATT, CDR2 SNEGSKA (reference sequence). This CDR3 contains 14 residues. With 3 bases clipped from V and 3 bases from J, the junction kept 6 bases outside the gene matches.

This clone has a count of ten or more. The V and J genes are TRBV20-1 and TRBJ2-2, with no clear D. Germline V gives CDR1 DFQATT, CDR2 SNEGSKA (reference sequence). The CDR3 consists of 13 residues. Deletions cut 6 bases from V and 1 base from J, with 9 bases between. The CDR3 sequence: CSARGENTGELFF. For the CDR3, the DNA is TGCAGTGCCCGTGGGGAGAACACCGGGGAGCTGTTTTTT.

This clone was seen ten or more times. The V gene is TRBV3-1, the J gene TRBJ2-7; a possible D gene is TRBD1 (5 bases). Germline values: CDR1 LGHDT, CDR2 YNNKEL (reference sequence). CDR3 length: 15 amino acids. Trimming pared 0 bases from V and 4 bases from J, leaving 13 bases between. CDR3 in DNA: TGTGCCAGCAGCCAAGATAAGGGGCAGCGTTACGAGCAGTACTTC. Encoded protein: CASSQDKGQRYEQYF.

The chain combines TRBV11-2 with TRBJ2-1; 7 bases fit TRBD2. The CDR3 spans 15 residues. V shed 3 bases, J shed 6 bases, and the junction held 8 bases outside the gene matches. Germline CDR1 SGHAT, CDR2 FQNNGV. CDR3 sequence (DNA): TGTGCCAGCAGCTTGGGGAGGGCCGCAAGCAATGAGCAGTTCTTC. This codes for CASSLGRAASNEQFF.